Below, 8 T cell receptor beta chains from the same sample are listed, as sequenced in a study of cytomegalovirus exposure and HLA in healthy donors. The PCR was carried out with 60 Vbeta primers and 13 Jbeta primers. Libraries were prepared by immunoSEQ multiplex PCR; TCRdb keeps only in-frame clonotypes and omits some of them. The sample lists about 120,000 clones, roughly 17% occurring once. Input material: PBMCs. The receptor set was obtained from a female donor in good health and CMV-seropositive.

This clone was observed a few times. This chain connects TRBV4-3 to TRBJ2-1, with a tentative D call TRBD2 (5 bases). Germline lookup yields CDR1 LGHNA and CDR2 YSLEER. Trimming took 6 bases from V and 5 from J, leaving 14 bases between them. The CDR3 contains 14 residues. The CDR3 nucleotides are TGCGCCAGCAGTCCCGGGAAAGCAAACAATGAGCAGTTCTTC. Protein sequence: CASSPGKANNEQFF.

This chain links TRBV5-1 with TRBJ1-2, with 9 bases that match TRBD1. The CDR3 runs 14 residues. In germline, CDR1 is SGHRS, CDR2 YFSETQ. Trimming removed 0 bases from V and 6 bases from J; junction bases left unmatched: 3. The CDR3 coding sequence is TGCGCCAGCAGCTTGGAAGGACAGGGGAATGGCTACACCTTC. Its translation: CASSLEGQGNGYTF.

This clone was picked up a small number of times. The CDR3 region has the DNA TGCGCCAGCAGCGACAGTTTTACGGACTATGGCTACACCTTC. It translates to CASSDSFTDYGYTF. The V gene is TRBV5-1, the J gene TRBJ1-2, with D possibly being TRBD1 (5 bases). The CDR3 spans 14 residues. CDR1 is SGHRS, CDR2 YFSETQ, per germline. V was clipped by 4 bases and J by 3 bases, with 13 bases between them.

This clone was detected a few times. The chain joins TRBV5-4 to TRBJ1-2; 9 positions match TRBD1. After removal of 0 bases from V and 6 bases from J, the junction contained 6 bases not matched to a gene. The CDR3 length is 15 residues. The germline gives CDR1 SGHNT, CDR2 YYREEE (reference sequence). The CDR3 region is CASSLVGQGFDGYTF. CDR3 bases: TGTGCCAGCAGCTTGGTCGGACAGGGGTTTGATGGCTACACCTTC.

This clone was counted between two and nine times. The chain links TRBV30 to TRBJ2-7, with D unclear. Per the germline V gene, CDR1 is GTSNPN and CDR2 is SVGIG (reference sequence). V was cut by 2 bases and J by 5 bases, with 10 bases left in between. The CDR3 has 12 residues. In DNA form, the CDR3 reads TGTGCCTGGAGTCCCCATGGCAACGAGCAGTACTTC. This encodes CAWSPHGNEQYF.

This chain links TRBV6-5 with TRBJ1-1, with D perhaps matching TRBD1 (6 bases). The V end lost 6 bases, the J end lost 5 bases, and 19 bases lay between the germline ends. The CDR3 has 15 residues. Per the germline V gene, CDR1 is MNHEY and CDR2 is SVGAGI. Written as DNA, the CDR3 is TGTGCCAGCAGCGACACCGGGACACTCCGGACTGAAGCTTTCTTT. It codes for CASSDTGTLRTEAFF.

This clone was counted between two and nine times. The rearrangement joins TRBV5-4 to TRBJ1-4; 7 bases agree with TRBD1. V gave up 0 bases and J gave up 8 bases; unmatched junction bases: 7. The CDR3 totals 15 residues. Germline lookup yields CDR1 SGHNT and CDR2 YYREEE (reference sequence). The CDR3: CASSLAMDRNEKLFF. CDR3 nucleotide sequence: TGTGCCAGCAGCTTGGCAATGGACAGGAACGAAAAACTGTTTTTT. The full variable domain, in which reference TRBV5-4 and TRBJ1-4 provide the parts outside the CDR3, is ETGVTQSPTHLIKTRGQQVTLRCSSQSGHNTVSWYQQALGQGPQFIFQYYREEENGRGNFPPRFSGLQFPNYSSELNVNALELDDSALYLCASSLAMDRNEKLFFGSGTQLSVL.

This clone was recorded a few times. The chain is built from TRBV5-1 and TRBJ2-5, with D tentatively TRBD2 (7 bases). V lost 0 bases and J lost 1, with 22 bases in between. Germline V gene sequence: CDR1 SGHRS, CDR2 YFSETQ. The CDR3 runs 19 residues. This chain's CDR3 is CASSLAVVLGGAGQETQYF. The CDR3 DNA reads TGCGCCAGCAGCTTGGCCGTCGTTTTGGGGGGGGCCGGCCAAGAGACCCAGTACTTC.